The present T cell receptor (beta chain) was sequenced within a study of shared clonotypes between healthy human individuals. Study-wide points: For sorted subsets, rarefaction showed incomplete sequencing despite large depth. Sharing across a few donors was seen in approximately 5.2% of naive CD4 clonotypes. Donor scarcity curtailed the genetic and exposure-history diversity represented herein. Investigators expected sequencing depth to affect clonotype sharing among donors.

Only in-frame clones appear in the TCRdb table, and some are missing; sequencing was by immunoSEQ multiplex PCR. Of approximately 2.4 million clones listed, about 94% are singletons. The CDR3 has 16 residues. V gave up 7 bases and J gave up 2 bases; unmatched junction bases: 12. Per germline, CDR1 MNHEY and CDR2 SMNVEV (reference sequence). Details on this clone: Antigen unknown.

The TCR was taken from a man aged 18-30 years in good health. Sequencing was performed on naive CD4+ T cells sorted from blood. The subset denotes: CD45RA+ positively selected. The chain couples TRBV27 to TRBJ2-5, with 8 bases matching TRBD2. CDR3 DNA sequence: TGTGCCAGCACTAGACTCGGTAGCGGGACTCAAGAGACCCAGTACTTC. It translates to CASTRLGSGTQETQYF.